These T cell receptor beta chains were read from a single sample in a study of cytomegalovirus exposure and HLA in healthy donors. TCRdb's copy holds only in-frame clones and misses some; the assay was immunoSEQ multiplex PCR. The data hold around 130,000 clones, with approximately 80% observed a single time. Sequencing input: PBMCs. The receptor set was obtained from a woman aged 55-75 years in good health and CMV-seronegative. CDR3s include the opening cysteine and the closing phenylalanine or tryptophan. A D gene is named only where the DNA matches it firmly. Rows give clone size only sometimes, using once, few, many, or a class for an expanded clone.

-	TRBV6-1	TRBJ2-5	TRBD2	TGTGCCAGCAGTCGGACTAGCGGGGGGGAGACCCAGTACTTC	CASSRTSGGETQYF
few	TRBV7-3	TRBJ2-1	TRBD2	TGTGCCAGCAGCCCCCGGGGTAGCGGGAGGGACAATGAGCAGTTCTTC	CASSPRGSGRDNEQFF
-	TRBV19	TRBJ2-7	-	TGTGCCAGTAGTCGACTTGGGTACGAGCAGTACTTC	CASSRLGYEQYF
-	TRBV5-6	TRBJ2-2	-	TGTGCCAGCAGCTTGCGAACAGGGCTGGGCACCGGGGAGCTGTTTTTT	CASSLRTGLGTGELFF
-	TRBV7-8	TRBJ1-2	TRBD1	TGTGCCAGCAGTAGACTCCGAGGGACAGGGACCTATGGCTACACCTTC	CASSRLRGTGTYGYTF
few	TRBV5-5	TRBJ2-3	TRBD2	TGTGCCAGCAGCTTCCTAGCGGGCACAGATACGCAGTATTTT	CASSFLAGTDTQYF
-	TRBV21-1	TRBJ2-2	-	TGTGCCAGCAGCAAAGAGGGGCAGGTCAACACCGGGGAGCTGTTTTTT	CASSKEGQVNTGELFF
-	TRBV7-3	TRBJ2-3	-	TGTGCCAGCAGCTTAAGTAGCGGCACAGATACGCAGTATTTT	CASSLSSGTDTQYF
-	TRBV14	TRBJ2-7	-	TGTGCCAGCAGTCCCTCAGGCTTC	CASSPSGF
-	TRBV6-5	TRBJ1-3	TRBD1	TGTGCCAGCAGGCCGAGGGACAGGGGAAACACCATATATTTT	CASRPRDRGNTIYF
-	TRBV13	TRBJ1-1	-	TGTGCCAGCAGCTTGGTTAGGAACACTGAAGCTTTCTTT	CASSLVRNTEAFF
-	TRBV5-1	TRBJ1-2	TRBD1	TGCGCCAGCAGCGAGGGACAGGGACACAACTATGGCTACACCTTC	CASSEGQGHNYGYTF
once	TRBV30	TRBJ1-5	TRBD1	TGTGCCTGGTCGGGACAGTGGTCTGGGCAGCCCCAGCATTTT	CAWSGQWSGQPQHF
few	TRBV7-3	TRBJ2-7	TRBD2	TGTGCCAGCAGCCCCCGGGGGGGCCTAGACTACGAGCAGTACTTC	CASSPRGGLDYEQYF
-	TRBV7-2	TRBJ1-2	TRBD1	TGTGCCAGCAGCCCCAGACAGGGGGCATTTGGCTACACCTTC	CASSPRQGAFGYTF
-	TRBV29-1	TRBJ2-1	-	TGCAGCGTTGACGTCGGGGGATACAATGAGCAGTTCTTC	CSVDVGGYNEQFF
-	TRBV28	TRBJ1-1	TRBD1	TGTGCCAGCAGCCTTATGGGGACAGGGAAGGGAGGCACTGAAGCTTTCTTT	CASSLMGTGKGGTEAFF
-	TRBV4-2	TRBJ2-7	-	TGTGCCAGCAGCCAAGATTGGGCCAGAGCCTACGAGCAGTACTTC	CASSQDWARAYEQYF
-	TRBV5-1	TRBJ2-5	TRBD2	TGCGCCAGCAGCTTGGAGGCTAGCGGGAGGGAGACCCAGTACTTC	CASSLEASGRETQYF
-	TRBV7-7	TRBJ1-6	TRBD1	TGTGCTAGCAGCTTAGCGCAGGGAAGACAGGGATTTAATTCACCCCTCCACTTT	CASSLAQGRQGFNSPLHF
-	TRBV2	TRBJ2-7	TRBD1	TGTGCCAGCAGCCGGGACAGTGGAGGCGAGCAGTACTTC	CASSRDSGGEQYF
-	TRBV6-1	TRBJ1-6	-	TGTGCCAGCAGTGAATACGGAGGCGTACTCATTAATTCACCCCTCCACTTT	CASSEYGGVLINSPLHF
-	TRBV21-1	TRBJ2-3	-	TGTGCCAGCAGCAAACTAAAGGGAGCGGGAGGTGTAGATACGCAGTATTTT	CASSKLKGAGGVDTQYF
-	TRBV5-6	TRBJ1-2	-	TGTGCCAGCAGCTTGGGTCGGAACTATGGCTACACCTTC	CASSLGRNYGYTF
-	TRBV19	TRBJ1-5	TRBD1	TGTGCCAGTAGTATAGAGGGGACAGCGGACAATCAGCCCCAGCATTTT	CASSIEGTADNQPQHF
few	TRBV2	TRBJ1-2	-	TGTGCCAGCAGTGCTGAGGGCAGGGGTCATGGCTACACCTTC	CASSAEGRGHGYTF
-	TRBV27	TRBJ1-6	-	TGTGCCAGCACCCGGGGGGGGCGAAGTTCACCCCTCCACTTT	CASTRGGRSSPLHF
-	TRBV11-2	TRBJ1-4	TRBD1	TGTGCCAGCAGCCCCCGGGACAGGGGAGCCGTTAATGAAAAACTGTTTTTT	CASSPRDRGAVNEKLFF
many	TRBV7-8	TRBJ2-7	-	TGTGCCAGCAGCCGGCTCGGGTCATCCTACGAGCAGTACTTC	CASSRLGSSYEQYF
-	TRBV14	TRBJ1-6	-	TGTGCCAGCAGCCAAGATCATCGGTATAATTCACCCCTCCACTTT	CASSQDHRYNSPLHF
-	TRBV29-1	TRBJ1-1	TRBD1	TGCAGCGTTGAATATCCGGGACAGATGAACACTGAAGCTTTCTTT	CSVEYPGQMNTEAFF
-	TRBV7-2	TRBJ1-5	-	TGTGCCAGCAGCTCGCATGGCGGGGGTTGGCGCAATCAGCCCCAGCATTTT	CASSSHGGGWRNQPQHF
-	TRBV12-2	TRBJ1-2	-	TGTGCAAGTCGCTCACAAAACAGGGGCTATGGCTACACCTTC	CASRSQNRGYGYTF
-	TRBV11-2	TRBJ2-7	TRBD2	TGTGCCAGCAGCTTAGTTTACGGTTTTGGGGGAGGGAACTCCTACGAGCAGTACTTC	CASSLVYGFGGGNSYEQYF
-	TRBV30	TRBJ1-1	-	TGTGCCTGGAGCAAATACATGAACACTGAAGCTTTCTTT	CAWSKYMNTEAFF
-	TRBV5-1	TRBJ2-1	TRBD2	TGCGCCAGCAGCCCGGGACTAGCGGGAGATTTTGAGCAGTTCTTC	CASSPGLAGDFEQFF
-	TRBV7-9	TRBJ2-4	TRBD1	TGTGCCAGCAGCCTTGGACAGGGCCTAGCCAAAAACATTCAGTACTTC	CASSLGQGLAKNIQYF
-	TRBV7-9	TRBJ2-3	-	TGTGCCAGCAGTGCACAGGGTCCAGATACGCAGTATTTT	CASSAQGPDTQYF
-	TRBV6-5	TRBJ1-2	-	TGTGCCAGCAGAGTCGCAGGTGTGAGCTATGGCTACACCTTC	CASRVAGVSYGYTF
few	TRBV4-2	TRBJ2-7	TRBD2	TGTGCCAGCAGCCAAGGACTAGCGGGAGAATCCTACGAGCAGTACTTC	CASSQGLAGESYEQYF
once	TRBV7-9	TRBJ2-5	-	TGTGCCAGCAGCACGGGACTTCAAGAGACCCAGTACTTC	CASSTGLQETQYF
-	TRBV6-1	TRBJ1-2	-	TGTGCCAGCAGTGGTGTGAGGCAGATCAACTATGGCTACACCTTC	CASSGVRQINYGYTF
-	TRBV4-1	TRBJ2-7	TRBD1	TGCGCCAGCAGCCAGGGACAGGGGGCAAGCAACTCCTACGAGCAGTACTTC	CASSQGQGASNSYEQYF
-	TRBV28	TRBJ1-2	TRBD1	TGTGCCAGCAGTTCGCCTGATAATACAGGGGTCCCTTATGGCTACACCTTC	CASSSPDNTGVPYGYTF
-	TRBV30	TRBJ1-4	-	TGTGCCTGGAGCCCGACAAATTCTAATGAAAAACTGTTTTTT	CAWSPTNSNEKLFF
-	TRBV28	TRBJ1-3	TRBD1	TGTGCCAGCAGAATGGGACAGATCTCCTCTGGAAACACCATATATTTT	CASRMGQISSGNTIYF
-	TRBV7-3	TRBJ2-3	TRBD2	TGTGCCAGCAGCTTTAGCGGGGGGGGTGCAGATACGCAGTATTTT	CASSFSGGGADTQYF
-	TRBV9	TRBJ2-7	TRBD1	TGTGCCAGCAGCGTACATTGGACAGGGGTCGACGAGCAGTACTTC	CASSVHWTGVDEQYF
-	TRBV30	TRBJ1-3	-	TGTGCCTGGGCCAAGGGGCGCCTTGGAAACACCATATATTTT	CAWAKGRLGNTIYF
-	TRBV27	TRBJ2-5	-	TGTGCCAGCAGGCCAACAGGAATTTCCACCCAGTACTTC	CASRPTGISTQYF
-	TRBV19	TRBJ1-4	-	TGTGCCAGTAGTCCCGGTCAACTAGGGGAAAAACTGTTTTTT	CASSPGQLGEKLFF
-	TRBV2	TRBJ2-3	TRBD1	TGTGCCACACAGGGGTCTCGCACAGATACGCAGTATTTT	CATQGSRTDTQYF
-	TRBV5-1	TRBJ2-3	TRBD2	TGCGCCAGCAGCTCCTGGACTAGCGGGAGAGCTTCCCCTAGCACAGATACGCAGTATTTT	CASSSWTSGRASPSTDTQYF